The 2 T cell receptor beta chains below come from one sample, sequenced in a study of blood T cells in healthy people across ages. A J-beta primer mix and a sample-barcoded 5' primer were used in a second PCR of roughly 7 to 12 cycles. TCRdb re-analysed the 5' RACE reads in MiXCR, keeping a single row per CDR3 protein. Found here are more than 1.4 million distinct CDR3 sequences, around two fifths of them singletons; the top ten hold 7% to 9.5%. The sequenced material came from blood. The receptors were sampled from a woman between 18 and 29 years old in good health.

This clonotype was counted a few times. J is TRBJ1-1 and V is TRBV5-1; D is possibly TRBD1 (6 bases). Trimming pared 4 bases from V and 4 bases from J, leaving 11 bases between. CDR1 SGHRS and CDR2 YFSETQ come from the germline V gene. This CDR3 contains 13 residues. This chain's CDR3 is CASSRSGATEAFF. In DNA form, the CDR3 reads TGCGCCAGCAGCCGGTCAGGGGCCACTGAAGCTTTCTTT.

This rearrangement joins TRBV28 to TRBJ1-1; 7 bases agree with TRBD1. The germline V gene has CDR1 MDHEN and CDR2 SYDVKM. The V segment lost 8 bases and the J segment 0 bases; nucleotides outside the gene matches: 6. The length of the CDR3 is 14 residues. CDR3 sequence: CASHHRGLNTEAFF. CDR3 nucleotide sequence: TGTGCCAGCCACCACAGGGGACTGAACACTGAAGCTTTCTTT.